This entry describes one T cell receptor beta chain. The specificity of this receptor is unknown. Base qualities are not recorded, but no much larger clone differs from it by a single base. This sample is drawn from a study of shared clonotypes between healthy human individuals (dated by TCRdb to about 2020). Regarding the research as a whole: A few men and two women, aged 18 to 49 years, made up the cohort. For each donor, CD4 naive and CD4 memory were each run on three plates, CD8 naive on two plates, and CD8 memory on one plate. The study deeply sequenced blood TCR repertoires of about 5 healthy adults to estimate repertoire size and the extent of clonotype sharing between individuals. Libraries were prepared and TCR repertoires were sequenced by different laboratories using diverse techniques, in order to increase sequencing depth and limit assay-specific biases. Between about 0.94 and 8.9 billion PBMCs per donor were obtained by leukapheresis. Results the study describes overall, beyond this receptor: Higher generation probabilities were observed for clonotypes shared by all four sorted-subset donors than for non-shared clonotypes. Because the study included only a small number of donors, the genetic and exposure-history diversity represented was limited. Only blood was sampled, and tissue TCR repertoires likely differ from those in blood. Approximately 5% of naive CD4, 3.5% of naive CD8, 2.3% of memory CD4, and about 0.4% of memory CD8 clonotypes were shared across several donors. Pairwise subsampling led to the expectation that sequencing depth would affect the degree of clonotype sharing among donors. Naive subsets generally had larger estimated clonotype richness than memory subsets. Even with the large sequencing depth, rarefaction of the sorted-subset datasets indicated that sequencing was incomplete.

Compared with germline, V lacks 0 bases and J lacks 1 base; bases without a gene match: 5. The CDR3 runs 17 residues from the cysteine to the phenylalanine. Left in the record is the CDR3 DNA by itself, 51 bases read in frame from the first base. From a lookup of the germline V gene, CDR1 and CDR2 are MGHRA and YSYEKL. Using the deep immunoSEQ assay, TCR CDR3 regions were amplified from genomic DNA by multiplex PCR. Extracted genomic DNA from each cell subset was spread evenly across all wells of several immunoSEQ 96-well plates, with each plate serving as a replicate. Each replicate PCR for sorted subsets received approximately 220 ng genomic DNA, equal to roughly 29,000 T cell genomes. Purified libraries were measured with a Qubit 3.0 fluorometer, size-checked on a Bioanalyzer 2100, and measured again with the KAPA Library Quantification kit. Every immunoSEQ 96-well plate was sequenced on a separate single-read 150-cycle Illumina NextSeq 550 flow cell. Per the authors' processing: Because the immunoSEQ output included only junctional sequences and no quality scores, the filtering could not be the same as the filtering used for full-length reads. To assign V/J genes and CDR3, sequences were annotated using PyIR, a Python wrapper for IgBLAST v1.9, with IMGT germline references. Reads were filtered out if the reads had weak V/J assignments (E-value above 1e-6), no CDR3, stop codons, out-of-frame junctions, or ambiguous translated residues. V3J clonotypes were defined as sequences sharing the same inferred V gene, J gene, and CDR3 amino acid sequence. Percentage overlap between repertoires was computed as shared unique clonotypes divided by the size of the smaller repertoire. Richness of each repertoire was evaluated using RTK rarefaction, the Chao1 estimator, and Recon v2.1 estimates of unobserved clonotypes. Generation probabilities were computed with OLGA for all TCRbeta clonotypes obtained by the gDNA method from four donors. Here the immuneACCESS table is served through TCRdb, limited to in-frame sequences with V and J called. Missing clones are a known gap in these copies; in checked studies unresolved V genes cover under half, and the rest lacks a known reason. The V and J calls and the clone size are those of that table, but D and trimming were determined from the DNA. For this sample the table gives some 2.4 million clones, of which approximately 93% were detected only once. Roughly 0.36% of the sample is in the top ten clones.

The donors were healthy, HIV-negative adults with no recently reported acute infections or vaccinations. Every donor was a Caucasian adult living in Nashville, Tennessee, USA. Magnetic negative selection was used to enrich CD4+ T cells, after which naive cells were positively selected on CD45RA and the negative fraction became the memory subset. After blood collection by leukapheresis, PBMCs were isolated using Ficoll-Histopaque density gradient centrifugation and then cryopreserved in the vapor phase of liquid nitrogen. Analytical flow cytometry was used to check the purity and quantity of each magnetically sorted T cell population. Genomic DNA was isolated from every sorted fraction and measured by UV absorbance on a Nanodrop 2000c.

Rearrangement joined TRBV4-1 to TRBJ2-3; 9 central nucleotides agree with TRBD1. The TCR sequence derives from a man aged 18 to 30 in good health. Some clones in this sample may be carry-over from other donors' samples. The material sequenced was naive CD4+ T cells from PBMCs. In the paper's terms, the cell subset or site label means: CD45RA+ positively selected. The CDR3 protein sequence reads: CASSQDVRTGGTDTQYF. The DNA reads TGCGCCAGCAGCCAAGATGTTAGGACAGGGGGCACAGATACGCAGTATTTT.